This passage covers 21 T cell receptor beta chains from one sample sequenced in a study of blood T cell repertoires in COVID-19 (dated by TCRdb to about 2020). Preparation of the library involved the immunoSEQ multiplex PCR assay. Entries here come from immuneACCESS through TCRdb and include only in-frame sequences with V and J called. Some clones fail to appear in such tables; in the studies checked, an unresolved V gene covers under half of the shortfall, and the cause of the remainder is unknown. A total of roughly 100,000 clones appear in this sample, about 80% of them only once. The ten largest account for 15% to 20% of the sample. Sequencing used peripheral blood. These receptors originate from a woman aged 70-85 years with acute or convalescent COVID-19.

This rearrangement joins TRBV7-2 to TRBJ2-3; D may be TRBD1 (6 bases). In germline, CDR1 is SGHTA, CDR2 FQGNSA. There are 14 residues in the CDR3. Deletions cut 3 bases from V and 2 bases from J, with 9 bases between. The chain's CDR3 is CASSLDSLTDTQYF. The CDR3 coding sequence is TGTGCCAGCAGCTTGGACAGCCTCACAGATACGCAGTATTTT.

The V call is TRBV18, the J call TRBJ1-3; 7 positions match TRBD1. The J segment lost 0 bases and the V segment lost 3 bases, leaving 2 bases of the junction unmatched. This CDR3 has 15 residues. CDR1 and CDR2 from the germline V gene are KGHSH and LQKENI. CDR3 in DNA: TGTGCCAGCTCACCTGGACAGGCCTCTGGAAACACCATATATTTT. Its protein product is CASSPGQASGNTIYF.

This chain connects TRBV5-6 to TRBJ1-6; D unclear. V gave up 0 bases and J gave up 5 bases, with 6 bases separating them. The germline gives CDR1 SGHDT, CDR2 YYEEEE. This CDR3 has 14 residues. The CDR3 region is CASSLVHHNSPLHF. Written as DNA, the CDR3 is TGTGCCAGCAGCTTGGTACACCATAATTCACCCCTCCACTTT. Full variable domain (rest looked up from reference TRBV5-6 and TRBJ1-6): DAGVTQSPTHLIKTRGQQVTLRCSPKSGHDTVSWYQQALGQGPQFIFQYYEEEERQRGNFPDRFSGHQFPNYSSELNVNALLLGDSALYLCASSLVHHNSPLHFGNGTRLTVT.

A few counts support this clone. V usage is TRBV29-1 and J usage is TRBJ1-2; 7 nucleotides align to TRBD1. The CDR3 is 13 amino acids. The germline V gene encodes CDR1 SQVTM and CDR2 ANQGSEA. With 7 bases clipped from V and 5 bases from J, the junction kept 10 bases outside the gene matches. This CDR3 is CSALPDRFYGYTF. In DNA, the CDR3 is TGCAGCGCCCTCCCGGACAGGTTTTATGGCTACACCTTC.

V gene TRBV19 combines with J gene TRBJ1-2, with 8 bases that match TRBD1. J lost 4 bases, V lost 5 bases, and 9 bases had no gene match. CDR3 length: 15 residues. Germline-derived CDR1 and CDR2 are LNHDA and SQIVND (reference sequence). CDR3 nucleotide sequence: TGTGCCAGTAGTCCCCAGGGGGCTACCACCTATGGCTACACCTTC. This gives the protein CASSPQGATTYGYTF.

The chain is built from TRBV7-9 and TRBJ1-2; tentatively, D is TRBD1 (5 bases). There are 13 residues in the CDR3. Germline V gene lookup returns CDR1 SEHNR and CDR2 FQNEAQ (reference sequence). The germline V and J ends were trimmed by 5 bases and 7 bases, with 14 bases remaining between them. The DNA of the CDR3 is TGTGCCAGCAGCCCACCATGGGGGGGTGGCTACACCTTC. Its translation: CASSPPWGGGYTF.

This chain connects TRBV9 to TRBJ1-4, with D possibly matching TRBD1 (6 bases). Germline CDR1 and CDR2: SGDLS and YYNGEE. This CDR3 comprises 17 residues. Trimming left V 0 bases short and J 0 bases short, with 12 bases between. The CDR3: CASSVAGGASTNEKLFF. DNA of the CDR3: TGTGCCAGCAGCGTAGCTGGGGGGGCCTCAACTAATGAAAAACTGTTTTTT.

This chain connects TRBV5-1 to TRBJ1-1, with 12 nucleotides matching TRBD1. The V gene end was trimmed by 0 bases and the J gene end by 9 bases; junction bases not matched to a gene: 6. This CDR3 comprises 15 residues. Germline values: CDR1 SGHRS, CDR2 YFSETQ. The CDR3 sequence: CASSLAGTGGVKAFF. CDR3 DNA sequence: TGCGCCAGCAGCTTGGCCGGGACAGGGGGCGTCAAAGCTTTCTTT.

This clone has more than one count but fewer than ten. The rearrangement joins TRBV28 to TRBJ2-1; D is unclear. V lost 5 bases, J lost 7 bases, and 9 bases lay in between. The CDR3 is 12 residues long. Germline CDR1 and CDR2: MDHEN and SYDVKM. The CDR3 DNA sequence: TGTGCCAGCAGTCTCACTTCGAATGAGCAGTTCTTC. Translation: CASSLTSNEQFF.

In regard to this clone: Given a much more abundant clone one base away, this may be a read error. V usage is TRBV5-1 and J usage is TRBJ2-7, with 8 bases lining up with TRBD2. The CDR3 is 16 amino acids. Germline V CDR1 and CDR2: SGHRS, YFSETQ. The chain's CDR3 is CPSLSLRGGRGGEQYF. CDR3 nucleotide sequence: TGCCCCAGCTTGAGCCTTCGGGGGGGCCGGGGGGGGGAGCAGTACTTC.

The chain has TRBV3-1 (or the pseudogene TRBV3-2) and TRBJ1-6, with 10 positions matching TRBD1. This CDR3 has 18 amino acids. CDR1 LGHDT and CDR2 YNNKEL come from the germline V gene (reference sequence). V lost 6 bases, J lost 9 bases, and 17 bases stayed unmatched. In DNA, the CDR3 is TGTGCCAGCAGGAAGGGAATGGGACAGGGGCGAACTAGTTCACCCCTCCACTTT. Its protein is CASRKGMGQGRTSSPLHF.

V is TRBV7-9 and J is TRBJ2-2; the match to TRBD1 covers 7 bases. This CDR3 region has 16 residues. CDR1 and CDR2 from the germline V gene are SEHNR and FQNEAQ (reference sequence). Losses at the gene ends were 6 bases for V and 6 bases for J; bases not matched to a gene: 13. The CDR3 spells CASRRAGGRPPGELFF. Here the CDR3 DNA reads TGTGCCAGCAGACGGGCAGGGGGAAGGCCTCCCGGGGAGCTGTTTTTT.

This chain uses TRBV7-2 with TRBJ2-5, with 7 bases aligning to TRBD1. CDR1 is SGHTA and CDR2 is FQGNSA in the germline V gene. V was pared by 5 bases and J by 5 bases, with 8 bases of the junction left unmatched. CDR3 length: 14 residues. CDR3 nucleotide sequence: TGTGCCAGCAGCACCTCGACAGGGCCGGAGACCCAGTACTTC. Amino acids: CASSTSTGPETQYF.

The J gene is TRBJ2-2, the V gene TRBV6-1; TRBD2 might be the D (6 bases). V was cut by 0 bases and J by 5 bases, with 16 bases left in between. The germline gives CDR1 MNHNS, CDR2 SASEGT. The CDR3 totals 17 residues. Written as DNA, the CDR3 is TGTGCCAGCAGTGAAGCCAAGTGGGGGGTGTGGACCGGGGAGCTGTTTTTT. Its protein product is CASSEAKWGVWTGELFF.

The gene calls are TRBV5-4 and TRBJ1-4; perhaps TRBD1 as D (6 bases). V was pared by 1 base and J by 8 bases, with 18 bases between. Germline values: CDR1 SGHNT, CDR2 YYREEE (reference sequence). The CDR3 runs to 16 residues. CDR3 nucleotide sequence: TGTGCCAGCAGCTTGAAGCTGACAGGTTCAACCGAAAAACTGTTTTTT. Amino acids: CASSLKLTGSTEKLFF. Together with reference TRBV5-4 and TRBJ1-4, the CDR3 gives the full variable domain: ETGVTQSPTHLIKTRGQQVTLRCSSQSGHNTVSWYQQALGQGPQFIFQYYREEENGRGNFPPRFSGLQFPNYSSELNVNALELDDSALYLCASSLKLTGSTEKLFFGSGTQLSVL.

The genes are TRBV11-1 and TRBJ2-7, with TRBD1 matching 9 bases. The V gene's germline CDR1 is SGHAT and CDR2 FQDESV (reference sequence). Trimming at V came to 8 bases and at J to 2 bases, leaving 4 bases not matched to a gene. The CDR3 loop spans 13 amino acids. In DNA, the CDR3 is TGTGCCAGCCGACAGGGGGGAACCTACGAGCAGTACTTC. It specifies CASRQGGTYEQYF.

V usage is TRBV5-1 and J usage is TRBJ2-1; possible D gene TRBD1, 6 bases. There are 15 residues in the CDR3. Germline assignment: CDR1 SGHRS and CDR2 YFSETQ. Trimming stripped 3 bases from V and 10 bases from J, with 20 bases between. The CDR3 region is CASSSSGQSLSEQFF. The CDR3 nucleotides read TGCGCCAGCAGCTCTTCTGGACAGTCCCTCAGCGAGCAGTTCTTC.

This chain links TRBV7-8 with TRBJ2-7; 7 bases are a match to TRBD2. The J segment lost 4 bases and the V segment lost 0 bases, leaving 3 bases of the junction unmatched. The CDR3 runs to 14 residues. The germline V gene has CDR1 SGHVS and CDR2 FQNEAQ. CDR3 bases: TGTGCCAGCAGCTTAGCGGCGGGGGAATACGAGCAGTACTTC. This codes for CASSLAAGEYEQYF.

The rearrangement links TRBV5-4 to TRBJ2-7; possibly TRBD1 for D (6 bases). CDR3 length: 14 residues. Germline V gene lookup returns CDR1 SGHNT and CDR2 YYREEE (reference sequence). Trimming pared 0 bases from V and 2 bases from J, leaving 9 bases between. The CDR3 is CASSLGRGPYEQYF. CDR3 nucleotides: TGTGCCAGCAGCTTGGGCAGGGGACCCTACGAGCAGTACTTC.

This chain links TRBV4-1 with TRBJ2-3; 13 bases are a match to TRBD2. The CDR3 spans 18 residues. Trimming at V came to 2 bases and at J to 2 bases, leaving 7 bases not matched to a gene. Germline V CDR1 and CDR2: MGHRA, YSYEKL. CDR3 sequence: CASSQSGTSGAYTDTQYF. The CDR3 DNA reads as TGCGCCAGCAGCCAATCTGGGACTAGCGGGGCTTACACAGATACGCAGTATTTT.

As regards this clone: Being one base from a much bigger clone, this may be a read error. The chain couples TRBV5-1 to TRBJ2-7; TRBD2 matches 8 bases. The CDR3 runs to 16 residues. After removal of 10 bases from V and 8 bases from J, the junction contained 23 bases not matched to a gene. Looked up from germline, CDR1 is SGHRS and CDR2 is YFSETQ. The CDR3 region is CARLSGRGGRGGQQYF. The DNA of the CDR3 is TGCGCCCGCTTGAGCGGTCGGGGGGGCCGGGGGGGGCAGCAGTACTTC.